The 3 T cell receptor beta chains below come from one sample, sequenced in a study of OX40 agonist ivuxolimab in advanced cancers. TCRdb's table, derived via immunoSEQ multiplex PCR, lists solely in-frame clones and lacks some. This table holds roughly 20,000 clones, roughly 82% found once. This sample comprised CD4+ or CD8+ T cells sorted from blood, obtained in a trial of the OX40 agonist ivuxolimab. These receptor sequences come from an adult with an advanced solid tumor such as melanoma, head and neck, liver or kidney cancer.

The V call is TRBV21-1, the J call TRBJ2-3; TRBD1, the D gene given by the table, was not confirmed from the DNA. TRBV21-1 is a pseudogene locus. This CDR3 has 19 amino acids. CDR3 nucleotides: TGTGCCAGCAGCAAAAGCCCAGGGGGGATAGCAGGCCCCACAGATACGCAGTATTTT. Translating gives CASSKSPGGIAGPTDTQYF.

V is TRBV5-1 and J is TRBJ2-7; no clear D. CDR1 is SGHRS, CDR2 YFSETQ, per germline. This CDR3 is 17 amino acids long. The V end lost 4 bases, the J end lost 0 bases, and 20 bases lay between the germline ends. The CDR3 DNA reads as TGCGCCAGCAGCAGCACCGAAGCTACGGCGTTCTCCTACGAGCAGTACTTC. It encodes CASSSTEATAFSYEQYF.

V is TRBV28 and J is TRBJ2-3; the match to TRBD2 covers 14 bases. Germline V gene sequence: CDR1 MDHEN, CDR2 SYDVKM. V lost 5 bases, J lost 4 bases, and 8 bases stayed unmatched. The CDR3 extends over 17 amino acids. This CDR3 is CASSTGLAGGNPDTQYF. In DNA form, the CDR3 reads TGTGCCAGCAGTACCGGACTAGCGGGAGGAAATCCAGATACGCAGTATTTT. Variable domain in full (rest from reference TRBV28 and TRBJ2-3): DVKVTQSSRYLVKRTGEKVFLECVQDMDHENMFWYRQDPGLGLRLIYFSYDVKMKEKGDIPEGYSVSREKKERFSLILESASTNQTSMYLCASSTGLAGGNPDTQYFGPGTRLTVL.